The next 3 T cell receptor beta chains were all read from a single sample in a study of cytomegalovirus exposure and HLA in healthy donors. PCR amplification relied on 60 Vbeta primers (plus 13 Jbeta primers). Repertoires were generated with immunoSEQ multiplex PCR, while TCRdb's copy carries only in-frame clones and drops some. The sample holds 150,000 to 200,000 clones, 65% to 80% seen once. Source material: PBMCs. These receptors came from a woman in her twenties or thirties in good health and CMV-seropositive.

This rearrangement joins TRBV7-9 to TRBJ1-5; 8 nucleotides match TRBD1. This CDR3 has 16 amino acids. Looked up from germline, CDR1 is SEHNR and CDR2 is FQNEAQ (reference sequence). Trimming took 5 bases from V and 2 from J; bases not matched to a gene: 8. CDR3 in amino acids: CASSTGGAGGNQPQHF. CDR3 DNA: TGTGCCAGCAGCACAGGGGGGGCAGGGGGCAATCAGCCCCAGCATTTT.

The V gene is TRBV7-8, the J gene TRBJ2-7; 9 bases line up with TRBD1. Trimming took 4 bases from V and 3 from J; bases not matched to a gene: 7. CDR1 is SGHVS and CDR2 is FQNEAQ in the germline V gene. This CDR3 contains 15 residues. CDR3 in amino acids: CASSSGTGRYYEQYF. The CDR3 DNA reads as TGTGCCAGCAGCTCCGGGACAGGGCGTTACTACGAGCAGTACTTC.

V gene TRBV30 combines with J gene TRBJ2-7; no firm D call. Germline CDR1 and CDR2: GTSNPN and SVGIG (reference sequence). The CDR3 consists of 12 residues. V lost 4 bases and J 3 bases, leaving 10 bases between the germline ends. Written as DNA, the CDR3 is TGTGCCTGGAAACGGGTGGGCTACGAGCAGTACTTC. Its protein product is CAWKRVGYEQYF.